Listed below are T cell receptor beta chains from one sample, sequenced in a study of CD8+ T cells in alopecia areata. TCRdb's copy holds only in-frame clones and misses some; the assay was immunoSEQ multiplex PCR. The sample holds some 150,000 clones, 85% to 90% seen once. Sequenced material: CD8+ T cells sorted from blood, taken at week 4, from a patient treated with tofacitinib. These TCRs come from a human donor with alopecia areata. Each CDR3 is given with its conserved first and last residue. The D gene is left open where the match is weak. The size field is filled for only some rows; it gives once, few, many or a size class.

size	D	V	J	DNA	CDR3
.	.	TRBV13	TRBJ2-7	TGTGCCAGCAGCTTAGGGATTACCTACGAGCAGTACTTC	CASSLGITYEQYF
.	TRBD2	TRBV25-1	TRBJ2-2	TGTGCCAGCAGTGGGACTAGCGGGGAGGGCACCGGGGAGCTGTTTTTT	CASSGTSGEGTGELFF
.	.	TRBV29-1	TRBJ2-5	TGCAGCGTTGAAGACCCCGGACAGACGTACCAAGAGACCCAGTACTTC	CSVEDPGQTYQETQYF
.	.	TRBV5-1	TRBJ2-7	TGCGCCAGCAGCTTGAGCTCGAACTACGAGCAGTACTTC	CASSLSSNYEQYF
.	.	TRBV5-4	TRBJ1-6	TGTGCCGGGGGGGGTGGAACTAGTTCACCCCTCCACTTT	CAGGGGTSSPLHF
.	.	TRBV29-1	TRBJ2-5	TGCAGCGTTGGGCCAGGGGAGACCCAGTACTTC	CSVGPGETQYF
few	.	TRBV29-1	TRBJ2-3	TGCAGCGTTGAAGGGGGCGCTTCGGATACGCAGTATTTT	CSVEGGASDTQYF
.	TRBD2	TRBV29-1	TRBJ2-1	TGCAGCGTTGAAGATCCTAGCGGGATGCCGTTCTTC	CSVEDPSGMPFF
.	.	TRBV5-1	TRBJ1-2	TGCGCCAGCAGCCCACCGTCGGAAGGGTTTGGCTACACCTTC	CASSPPSEGFGYTF
once	TRBD2	TRBV9	TRBJ2-4	TGTGCCAGCAGCGCCGAGACTAGCGCCCAAAACATTCAGTACTTC	CASSAETSAQNIQYF
.	.	TRBV29-1	TRBJ2-3	TGCAGCGTTGGGGGGCTTGAGATAGATACGCAGTATTTT	CSVGGLEIDTQYF
.	.	TRBV2	TRBJ2-1	TGTGCCAGCAGTGAGAGGGGGAAGCCCAATGAGCAGTTCTTC	CASSERGKPNEQFF
.	.	TRBV11-2	TRBJ2-7	TGTGCCAGCAGCTTAGAAGCCAGCCTTACCTACGAGCAGTACTTC	CASSLEASLTYEQYF
.	TRBD2	TRBV5-4	TRBJ2-5	TGTGCCAGCAGCCTAGCGGGCGGTAAAGAGACCCAGTACTTC	CASSLAGGKETQYF
.	.	TRBV25-1	TRBJ2-7	TGTGCCAGCAGTGAGTCGGGCGGGATCCCTACGAGGAAGTACTTC	CASSESGGIPTRKYF
.	.	TRBV7-2	TRBJ2-3	TGTGCCAGCAGCTTAGGGACCGCTAGCACAGATACGCAGTATTTT	CASSLGTASTDTQYF
.	TRBD2	TRBV4-1	TRBJ2-1	TGCGCCAGCAGCCAGCAGACTAGCGGGGGGCAGGATGAGCAGTTCTTC	CASSQQTSGGQDEQFF
.	.	TRBV9	TRBJ2-5	TGTGCCAGCAGCGTAGAGGAGGCGCAGGGCGAGACCCAGTACTTC	CASSVEEAQGETQYF
once	TRBD1	TRBV29-1	TRBJ1-1	TGCAGCGTTGAGGTCGGACAGGGGGCCACTGAAGCTTTCTTT	CSVEVGQGATEAFF
.	.	TRBV6-5	TRBJ2-3	TGTGCCAGCAGTTACGAAGGGTCCACAGATACGCAGTATTTT	CASSYEGSTDTQYF
.	.	TRBV29-1	TRBJ2-7	TGCAGCGTTATAGGGGGGATTTCCTACGAGCAGTACTTC	CSVIGGISYEQYF
.	.	TRBV5-1	TRBJ2-7	TGCGCCAGCAGCTTAGAGGGTTTAGACGAGCAGTACTTC	CASSLEGLDEQYF
.	.	TRBV9	TRBJ1-2	TGTGCCAGCAGCCCCGGGGCAGGCGGCTACACCTTC	CASSPGAGGYTF
.	.	TRBV4-2	TRBJ2-1	TGTGCCAGCAGCCAGGAGCGGAATGAGCAGTTCTTC	CASSQERNEQFF
.	.	TRBV6-1	TRBJ1-1	TGTGCCGGCAGTGAATATGGGGACTTGAACACTGAAGCTTTCTTT	CAGSEYGDLNTEAFF
.	.	TRBV20-1	TRBJ2-5	TGCAGTGCTAGTGACGGGGAGACCCAGTACTTC	CSASDGETQYF
.	.	TRBV11-2	TRBJ1-5	TGTGCCAGCAGCTTCGGAGTGAATCAGCCCCAGCATTTT	CASSFGVNQPQHF
.	.	TRBV29-1	TRBJ1-1	TGCAGCGTTGTCGGACGGGAAGGGAACACTGAAGCTTTCTTT	CSVVGREGNTEAFF
.	.	TRBV7-2	TRBJ2-3	TGTGCCAGCAGCTTAGAAAGCGCAGATACGCAGTATTTT	CASSLESADTQYF
.	TRBD2	TRBV5-1	TRBJ2-7	TGCGCCAGCAGCTTGGCTGTTAGCGGGTACGAGCAGTACTTC	CASSLAVSGYEQYF
.	.	TRBV27	TRBJ2-2	TGTGCCAGCAGTCCCAGACAGGTGAACACCGGGGAGCTGTTTTTT	CASSPRQVNTGELFF
.	.	TRBV28	TRBJ2-7	TGTGCCAGCAGTCCGAGTCACGGAGCGGCCTACGAGCAGTACTTC	CASSPSHGAAYEQYF
.	TRBD1	TRBV5-6	TRBJ2-4	TGTGCCAGCAGTCCGAGGGGGCAGGGTAAAAACAAAAACATTCAGTACTTC	CASSPRGQGKNKNIQYF